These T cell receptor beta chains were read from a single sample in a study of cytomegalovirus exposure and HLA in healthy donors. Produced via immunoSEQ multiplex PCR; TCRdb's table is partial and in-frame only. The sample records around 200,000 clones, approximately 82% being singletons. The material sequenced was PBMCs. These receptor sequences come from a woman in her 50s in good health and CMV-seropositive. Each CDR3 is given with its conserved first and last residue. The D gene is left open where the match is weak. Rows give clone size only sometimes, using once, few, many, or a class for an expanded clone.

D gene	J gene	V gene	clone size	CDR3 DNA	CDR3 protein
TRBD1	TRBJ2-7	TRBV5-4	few	TGTGCCAGCAGCAATACCGGGACAGGGTTAGAGCAGTACTTC	CASSNTGTGLEQYF
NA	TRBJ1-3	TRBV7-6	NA	TGTGCCAGCAGCCGAGTGCGGGGAAACACCATATATTTT	CASSRVRGNTIYF
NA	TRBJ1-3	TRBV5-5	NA	TGTGCCAGCAGCTTGGGAGGAATCGGCTCTGGAAACACCATATATTTT	CASSLGGIGSGNTIYF
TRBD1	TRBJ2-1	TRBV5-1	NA	TGCGCCAGCAGCCCCGGGACAGGGGGGCTCAATGAGCAGTTCTTC	CASSPGTGGLNEQFF
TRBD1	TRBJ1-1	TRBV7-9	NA	TGTGCCAGCAGCCCGAGGGGGCCGGGGGAAGCTTTCTTT	CASSPRGPGEAFF
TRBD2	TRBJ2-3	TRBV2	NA	TGTGCCAGCAGGGGGACTAGCGGGGGGCGGGATACGCAGTATTTT	CASRGTSGGRDTQYF
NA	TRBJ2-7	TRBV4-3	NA	TGCGCCAGCAGCCAAGCGGCAGGGAAGGACGAGCAGTACTTC	CASSQAAGKDEQYF
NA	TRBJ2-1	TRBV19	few	TGTGCCAGTAGTACGGAAGATAGCGCGATCTTC	CASSTEDSAIF
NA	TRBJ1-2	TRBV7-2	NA	TGTGCCAGCAGCTCCCAGGCAGGGGTGCTCCGTGGCTACACCTTC	CASSSQAGVLRGYTF
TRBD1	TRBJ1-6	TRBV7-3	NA	TGTGCCAGCAGCCACGGACAGGGTCTTTCACCCCTCCACTTT	CASSHGQGLSPLHF
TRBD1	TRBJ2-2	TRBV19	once	TGTGCCAGTAGTATTGGGACAGGGGTTTCAGGGGAGCTGTTTTTT	CASSIGTGVSGELFF
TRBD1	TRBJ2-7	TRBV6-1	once	TGTGCCAGCAGGGACAGGGGGACCTACGAGCAGTACTTC	CASRDRGTYEQYF
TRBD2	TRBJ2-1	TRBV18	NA	TGTGCCAGCTCACGCCAAGGGACTAGCGGGGGCAATGAGCAGTTCTTC	CASSRQGTSGGNEQFF
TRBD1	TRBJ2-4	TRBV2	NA	TGTGCCAGCAGTCTTAGAGGGACAGGGAAGGACATTCAGTACTTC	CASSLRGTGKDIQYF
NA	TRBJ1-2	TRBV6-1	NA	TGTGCCAGCAGTGAATTACGGGATTTCTATGGCTACACCTTC	CASSELRDFYGYTF
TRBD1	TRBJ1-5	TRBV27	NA	TGTGCCAGCAGTTTAGGAGGGGGCAAGCCCCAGCATTTT	CASSLGGGKPQHF
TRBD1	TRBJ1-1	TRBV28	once	TGTGCCAGTCTATTTGCCGGGACAGAAGAAGCTTTCTTT	CASLFAGTEEAFF
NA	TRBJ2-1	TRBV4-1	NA	TGCGCCAGCAGCCAAGAGAGCCCCCTAGCTCTATCCTACAATGAGCAGTTCTTC	CASSQESPLALSYNEQFF
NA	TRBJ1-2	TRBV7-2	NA	TGTGCCAGCAGCCTAGAAGCAGGTACCGATGGCTACACCTTC	CASSLEAGTDGYTF
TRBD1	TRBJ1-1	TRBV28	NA	TGTGCCAGCAGTACCGGGCCGGGTTCCGGGACAGGGACCCGGGGCACTGAAGCTTTCTTT	CASSTGPGSGTGTRGTEAFF